The rows below give T cell receptor beta chains drawn from one sample of a study of blood T cell repertoires in COVID-19. The assay was immunoSEQ multiplex PCR, and TCRdb's table has in-frame clones only and misses some. The sample holds 250,000 to 400,000 clones, 87% seen once. Material: peripheral blood. The receptors stem from a man in his fifties with active or convalescent COVID-19. The CDR3 runs from the conserved cysteine through the conserved F or W. A D gene is named only where the DNA matches it firmly. Not every row has a clone size; where given, it reads once, few, many or a size class.

length	J	V	D	size	DNA	CDR3
13	TRBJ1-5	TRBV5-6	NA	once	TGTGCCAGCAGCTTGGGGCCAGATCAGCCCCAGCATTTT	CASSLGPDQPQHF
16	TRBJ1-2	TRBV27	NA	NA	TGTGCCAGCAGTTTTCTACCCCCCAGGGGTGGCTATGGCTACACCTTC	CASSFLPPRGGYGYTF
13	TRBJ1-2	TRBV3-1/TRBV3-2	NA	few	TGTGCCAGCAGGATACAGGGAGGGAAGCGCTACACCTTC	CASRIQGGKRYTF
13	TRBJ2-5	TRBV5-4	NA	NA	TGTGCCAGCAGCTTGGCCGAGGGCAGGACCCAGTACTTC	CASSLAEGRTQYF
14	TRBJ2-2	TRBV27	NA	NA	TGTGCCAGCAGTTTAGGCACAAACACCGGGGAGCTGTTTTTT	CASSLGTNTGELFF
18	TRBJ1-6	TRBV5-1	TRBD1	once	TGCGCCAGCAGCTTGGGAATAGGGGACAGAACCTCCAGCGGAACCCTCCACTTT	CASSLGIGDRTSSGTLHF
16	TRBJ1-5	TRBV21-1	NA	NA	TGTGCCAGCAGCAAACAGGTTCATCTTAGCAATCAGCCCCAGCATTTT	CASSKQVHLSNQPQHF
13	TRBJ1-6	TRBV6-5	TRBD1	NA	TGTGCCAACCGGGACAGGGTTAATTCACCCCTCCACTTT	CANRDRVNSPLHF
13	TRBJ1-6	TRBV7-9	NA	NA	TGTGCCAGCAGCTTAGAGGGGGAATCACCCCTTCACTTT	CASSLEGESPLHF
17	TRBJ1-4	TRBV4-3	NA	once	TGCGCCAGCAGCCAGGGGGGGACGGCTGCAACTAATGAAAAACTGTTTTTT	CASSQGGTAATNEKLFF
16	TRBJ1-3	TRBV19	NA	NA	TGTGCCAGTAGGCTCAGCGGCTTAGTCTCTGGAAACACCATATATTTT	CASRLSGLVSGNTIYF
14	TRBJ2-7	TRBV6-2/TRBV6-3	NA	NA	TGTGCCAGCAGCCGTCCTGACTCGACCTACGAGCAGTACTTC	CASSRPDSTYEQYF
13	TRBJ2-3	TRBV7-8	NA	NA	TGTGCCAGCAGCGTCGTGGGGGCCCATACGCAGTATTTT	CASSVVGAHTQYF
15	TRBJ1-5	TRBV19	NA	NA	TGTGCCAGTAGTGCCTCGACAGGAGGAAATCAGCCCCAGCATTTT	CASSASTGGNQPQHF
15	TRBJ2-1	TRBV2	TRBD2	NA	TGTGCCAGCGGTCGACTAGCGGGAGGGTTCGATGAGCAGTTCTTC	CASGRLAGGFDEQFF
16	TRBJ1-2	TRBV4-3	TRBD1	NA	TGCGCCAGCAGCCAATGGACAGGCCAAGCTAACTATGGCTACACCTTC	CASSQWTGQANYGYTF
15	TRBJ2-1	TRBV10-3	TRBD2	NA	TGTGCCATCACCCGACTAGCGGGAACCAACAATGAGCAGTTCTTC	CAITRLAGTNNEQFF
15	TRBJ2-5	TRBV24-1	TRBD1	NA	TGTGCCACCAGTTATCTGGACGCCAGGGGGGAGACCCAGTACTTC	CATSYLDARGETQYF
14	TRBJ2-7	TRBV28	NA	many	TGTGTCACCCGCCGCCAGGGGGGCGCCTCTGGGCAGTACTTC	CVTRRQGGASGQYF
13	TRBJ1-1	TRBV12-3/TRBV12-4	TRBD1	once	TGTGCCAGCAGTTTGACAGGGGGGGGTAAAGCTTTCTTT	CASSLTGGGKAFF
15	TRBJ1-1	TRBV24-1	TRBD1	few	TGTGCCACCAGTGATTGGGACAGGGAGAACACTGAAGCTTTCTTT	CATSDWDRENTEAFF
15	TRBJ2-5	TRBV7-9	NA	NA	TGTGCCAGCAGCTTCTCAGGTTCACCGCAAGAGACCCAGTACTTC	CASSFSGSPQETQYF
14	TRBJ1-2	TRBV10-3	TRBD1	NA	TGTGCCATCAGTGAGACAGACAGGGAAAGTGGCTACACCTTC	CAISETDRESGYTF
13	TRBJ1-1	TRBV5-6	NA	NA	TGTGCCAGCAGCTTGGAAGGGGTAGTTCAAGCTTTCTTT	CASSLEGVVQAFF
14	TRBJ1-1	TRBV30	TRBD1	NA	TGTGCCTGGAGTGGGGACAGGAGGAACACTGAAGCTTTCTTT	CAWSGDRRNTEAFF
13	TRBJ2-7	TRBV5-1	NA	NA	TGCGCCAGCAGCTTGAGGCAGGACTACGAGCAGTACTTC	CASSLRQDYEQYF
14	TRBJ2-5	TRBV7-8	NA	once	TGTGCCAGCAGCTTCAATACAGGGCAAGAGACCCAGTACTTC	CASSFNTGQETQYF
15	TRBJ1-1	TRBV9	NA	NA	TGTGCCAGCAGCCCCCACGGGGGGGCTTCGACTGAAGCTTTCTTT	CASSPHGGASTEAFF
14	TRBJ2-3	TRBV2	TRBD1	once	TGTGCCAGCAAGAGGACAGGGGGCACAGATACGCAGTATTTT	CASKRTGGTDTQYF
13	TRBJ1-1	TRBV9	NA	NA	TGTGCCAGCAGCGTAACGGTGAACACTGAAGCTTTCTTT	CASSVTVNTEAFF
14	TRBJ1-5	TRBV4-1	TRBD1	NA	TGCGCCAGCAGCCAACCGGACAGGAATCAGCCCCAGCATTTT	CASSQPDRNQPQHF
13	TRBJ2-7	TRBV19	TRBD1	many	TGTGCCAGTGGAAGGGACAGGGGACGCGAGCAGTACTTC	CASGRDRGREQYF
18	TRBJ1-4	TRBV28	NA	NA	TGTGCCAGCAGTTTGCAGGGTCTCCACGAGGCAACTAATGAAAAACTGTTTTTT	CASSLQGLHEATNEKLFF
12	TRBJ1-1	TRBV12-3/TRBV12-4	NA	NA	TGTGCCAGCAGTCAGAGACAGACTGAAGCTTTCTTT	CASSQRQTEAFF
15	TRBJ1-3	TRBV14	NA	NA	TGTGCCAGCAGCCCGAAACCCGGGATTGGAAACACCATATATTTT	CASSPKPGIGNTIYF
14	TRBJ1-2	TRBV28	TRBD1	NA	TGTGCCAGCAGTTTGGAACAGGGGGCGGATGGCTACACCTTC	CASSLEQGADGYTF
15	TRBJ1-2	TRBV5-1	TRBD1	NA	TGCGCCAGCAGCGCTCCGGGACAGCCCCTAGATGGCTACACCTTC	CASSAPGQPLDGYTF
14	TRBJ1-2	TRBV28	TRBD1	few	TGTGCCAGCAGTTCCGGGACAGGGGTTGGTGGCTACACCTTC	CASSSGTGVGGYTF
15	TRBJ1-2	TRBV5-5	TRBD1	NA	TGTGCCAGCAGCCTCCGACAGGGGGCTAGCTATGGCTACACCTTC	CASSLRQGASYGYTF
17	TRBJ2-1	TRBV5-1	TRBD2	NA	TGCGCCAGCAGCTTGGGGCCCGTAGCGGGGGGCCAGAATGAGCAGTTCTTC	CASSLGPVAGGQNEQFF